This TCR beta chain stems from a study of shared clonotypes between healthy human individuals. Notes on the study in general: Investigators expected sequencing depth to affect clonotype sharing among donors. Sharing across four donors was highest in naive CD4 (around 5%) and lowest in memory CD8 (roughly 0.4%).

In the naive CD8 group, cells lacked CD45RO and were positively selected for CCR7, so terminally differentiated effector memory CD45RA+ cells were left out. The protocol was immunoSEQ multiplex PCR, while the TCRdb copy is restricted to in-frame clones and leaves out a portion. The sample consists of about 600,000 clones, 95% to 98% of them appearing once. On this clone itself: Its antigen remains unknown.

CDR3 size: 16 residues. V was pared by 3 bases and J by 4 bases, with 8 bases of the junction left unmatched. Per the germline V gene, CDR1 is MNHEY and CDR2 is SMNVEV (reference sequence). This chain uses TRBV27 with TRBJ2-2; 7 nucleotides agree with TRBD1. This receptor was taken from a man aged 30 to 45 in good health. The sequencing sample was made of naive CD8+ T cells sorted from blood. CDR3 loop: CASSLKGPGGTGELFF. Written as DNA, the CDR3 is TGTGCCAGCAGTTTGAAAGGGCCAGGGGGCACCGGGGAGCTGTTTTTT.